These T cell receptor beta chains were read from a single sample in a study of breast tumors, draining lymph nodes, adjacent tissues. MiXCR, applied by TCRdb to the multiplex PCR reads, yields one record per CDR3 protein. The sample shows approximately 210,000 distinct CDR3 sequences, about 34% of them seen only once. The source material was axillary lymph node tissue. These receptors came from a female donor with breast cancer. Some clones in this sample may be carry-over from other donors' samples. Each CDR3 is given with its conserved first and last residue. The D gene is left open where the match is weak. Size values are once, few and many counts, or a class for expanded clones, and some rows have none.

TRBJ1-2	many	15	TRBV6-5	.	TGTGCCAGCAGTCACTACCCCCCAGGGCGTTATGGCTACACCTTC	CASSHYPPGRYGYTF
TRBJ1-5	many	15	TRBV4-1	.	TGCGCCAGCAGCCAGGAGGAATATAGCAATCAGCCCCAGCATTTT	CASSQEEYSNQPQHF
TRBJ2-5	.	16	TRBV7-2	TRBD2	TGTGCCAGCAGCCTTTCTGCTAGCGGGGGGCAAGAGACCCAGTACTTC	CASSLSASGGQETQYF
TRBJ1-2	many	13	TRBV7-8	.	TGTGCCAGCAGCCAGGGACATAGCTATGGCTACACCTTC	CASSQGHSYGYTF
TRBJ1-1	.	16	TRBV15	.	TGTGCCACCAGCAGAGATCCCCCGCCAGGGATGGCTGAAGCTTTCTTT	CATSRDPPPGMAEAFF
TRBJ2-3	many	16	TRBV7-3	TRBD2	TGTGCCAGCAGCTTAGGGATAGCGGGAGTCACAGATACGCAGTATTTT	CASSLGIAGVTDTQYF
TRBJ2-7	.	15	TRBV20-1	TRBD2	TGCAGTGCTAGAGCGTTAGCGGGAGAGGACTACGAGCAGTACTTC	CSARALAGEDYEQYF
TRBJ2-7	many	16	TRBV19	TRBD1	TGTGCCAGTAGTAAAGCTGGGACAGGGGGCAAGTACGAGCAGTACTTC	CASSKAGTGGKYEQYF
TRBJ2-3	many	15	TRBV5-4	.	TGTGCCAGCAGCTTGGTTCCAGCTAGCACAGATACGCAGTATTTT	CASSLVPASTDTQYF
TRBJ2-6	.	13	TRBV7-9	.	TGTGCCAGCAGCTCCGCGTGGGCCAACGTCCTGACTTTC	CASSSAWANVLTF
TRBJ2-6	.	16	TRBV7-3	TRBD1	TGTGCCAGCAAAAAACAGGGGGGTGGTGGGGCCAACGTCCTGACTTTC	CASKKQGGGGANVLTF
TRBJ1-4	.	15	TRBV5-1	TRBD1	TGCGCCAGCAGCTCCCGGACAGGGTCTAATGAAAAACTGTTTTTT	CASSSRTGSNEKLFF
TRBJ2-6	few	15	TRBV11-2	.	TGTGCCAGCAGCCCTACGAGAGCTGGGGCCAACGTCCTGACTTTC	CASSPTRAGANVLTF
TRBJ2-1	many	14	TRBV5-5	TRBD1	TGTGCCAGCAGCTTAACTCCGGGACAGTATGAGCAGTTCTTC	CASSLTPGQYEQFF
TRBJ1-5	many	13	TRBV7-2	.	TGTGCCAGCAGCTTGGGGGGACGGCAGCCCCAGCATTTT	CASSLGGRQPQHF
TRBJ2-5	.	15	TRBV4-1	.	TGCGCCAGCAGCCAAACCCAGATGCCTCAAGAGACCCAGTACTTC	CASSQTQMPQETQYF
TRBJ1-4	.	12	TRBV15	.	TGTGCCACCAGCCCCGAAAATGAAAAACTGTTTTTT	CATSPENEKLFF
TRBJ2-1	once	13	TRBV7-7	.	TGTGCTAGCAGCCCTGGACTAAGAAATGAGCAGTTCTTC	CASSPGLRNEQFF
TRBJ2-1	many	15	TRBV5-1	.	TGCGCCAGCAGCTTGGAACAGGCCTCCTACAATGAGCAGTTCTTC	CASSLEQASYNEQFF
TRBJ1-5	many	12	TRBV19	.	TGTGCCAGTAGTCGGGGGCGACAGCCCCAGCATTTT	CASSRGRQPQHF
TRBJ2-3	many	14	TRBV7-2	.	TGTGCCAGCAGCTTAGCGCAGAGCCCAGATACGCAGTATTTT	CASSLAQSPDTQYF
TRBJ2-3	.	16	TRBV7-9	.	TGTGCCAGCAGCCACCCCCGGGACACCTACACAGATACGCAGTATTTT	CASSHPRDTYTDTQYF
TRBJ2-2	many	16	TRBV7-3	TRBD2	TGTGCCAGCAGCTACGGCGGGGGGGCCCAGACCGGGGAGCTGTTTTTT	CASSYGGGAQTGELFF
TRBJ2-3	many	14	TRBV4-3	TRBD1	TGCGCCAGCAGCCAAGGGGACAGGGAAGATACGCAGTATTTT	CASSQGDREDTQYF
TRBJ2-1	many	14	TRBV20-1	.	TGCAGTGCGAAGGACAGTTTGTTGGTCAATGAGCAGTTCTTC	CSAKDSLLVNEQFF
TRBJ2-5	many	17	TRBV12-3/TRBV12-4	TRBD2	TGTGCCAGCAGCCCGGGACTAGCGGGGGACCTACAAGAGACCCAGTACTTC	CASSPGLAGDLQETQYF
TRBJ2-3	many	18	TRBV7-8	TRBD2	TGTGCCAGCAGCTTACCCATTTCGTCTAGCGGGAACACAGATACGCAGTATTTT	CASSLPISSSGNTDTQYF
TRBJ1-2	.	16	TRBV28	.	TGTGCCAGCAGCATCCCGGGTGGGGGACGGGACTATGGCTACACCTTC	CASSIPGGGRDYGYTF
TRBJ2-5	.	18	TRBV11-3	TRBD2	TGTGCCAGCAGCTTATCGGGACTAGCGGGAGGTCAGGGGGAGACCCAGTACTTC	CASSLSGLAGGQGETQYF
TRBJ2-7	many	16	TRBV24-1	TRBD1	TGTGCCACCAGTGACCTGGACAGGACCCCCCGGAACGAGCAGTACTTC	CATSDLDRTPRNEQYF
TRBJ2-5	many	16	TRBV24-1	TRBD2	TGTGCCACCAGTGACGGGGGACTAGCGGGCCGTTGGGCCCAGTACTTC	CATSDGGLAGRWAQYF
TRBJ2-1	many	13	TRBV20-1	TRBD1	TGCAGTGCGGACAGGGGCCTTTACAATGAGCAGTTCTTC	CSADRGLYNEQFF
TRBJ2-7	many	14	TRBV20-1	.	TGCAGTGCTAGAGATGGGCGGGGTCCCTACGAGCAGTACTTC	CSARDGRGPYEQYF
TRBJ1-5	many	13	TRBV7-3	.	TGTGCCAGCAGCCCCGGGGTCAATCAGCCCCAGCATTTT	CASSPGVNQPQHF
TRBJ1-4	.	14	TRBV28	.	TGTGCCAGCAGTTTGGTTGCAACTAATGAAAAACTGTTTTTT	CASSLVATNEKLFF
TRBJ2-7	many	12	TRBV6-5	TRBD1	TGTGCCAGCAGTTTAGGACAGGGCGAGCAGTACTTC	CASSLGQGEQYF
TRBJ2-1	.	15	TRBV28	TRBD1	TGTGCCAGCAGTTTATCGGGACAGGGTAACCATGAGCAGTTCTTC	CASSLSGQGNHEQFF
TRBJ2-5	.	14	TRBV5-6	.	TGTGCCAGCAGCTTGGAGCCTATAGGAGAGACCCAGTACTTC	CASSLEPIGETQYF
TRBJ1-3	many	12	TRBV29-1	.	TGCAGCGTCGCTGAAAGCCGAAACACCATATATTTT	CSVAESRNTIYF
TRBJ2-3	few	17	TRBV5-4	TRBD1	TGTGCCAGCAGCTCGCCAAACCCGGGACAGGGAAGAGATACGCAGTATTTT	CASSSPNPGQGRDTQYF
TRBJ2-3	many	15	TRBV5-1	.	TGTGCCAGCAGCTCCCTGGGGAGGTCCACAGATACGCAGTATTTT	CASSSLGRSTDTQYF
TRBJ2-1	few	13	TRBV18	.	TGTGCCAGCTCACCGACTAGTAGGGATGAGCAGTTCTTC	CASSPTSRDEQFF
TRBJ2-5	many	12	TRBV4-1	.	TGCGCCAGCAGCCAAACAGGTGTGACCCAGTACTTC	CASSQTGVTQYF
TRBJ2-7	many	16	TRBV6-1	TRBD2	TGTGCCAGCAGTGAATATGTTAGCGGGAGCTCCTACGAGCAGTACTTC	CASSEYVSGSSYEQYF
TRBJ1-2	few	12	TRBV28	.	TGTGCCAGCAGCGGACAGTCCTATGGCTACACCTTC	CASSGQSYGYTF
TRBJ2-7	.	16	TRBV24-1	.	TGTGCCACCAGTGCTGGAGGGTCAGGTGTTACCTACGAGCAGTACTTC	CATSAGGSGVTYEQYF
TRBJ2-2	many	17	TRBV7-2	TRBD2	TGTGCCAGCAGCCCGAGAGGGACTAGCGGGAACACCGGGGAGCTGTTTTTT	CASSPRGTSGNTGELFF
TRBJ1-4	.	13	TRBV24-1	.	TGTGCCACCAAACAGGGAGGTAATGAAAAACTGTTTTTT	CATKQGGNEKLFF
TRBJ2-3	.	16	TRBV28	TRBD1	TGTGCCAGCAGCGGTCGGACAGGGGGCCCCACAGATACGCAGTATTTT	CASSGRTGGPTDTQYF
TRBJ2-5	many	14	TRBV9	TRBD1	TGTGCCAGCGGCAAACAGGGGTCCCAAGAGACCCAGTACTTC	CASGKQGSQETQYF
TRBJ1-2	.	13	TRBV6-6	TRBD1	TGTGCCACCCGACAGGGGGCCCTAGATGGCTACACCTTC	CATRQGALDGYTF